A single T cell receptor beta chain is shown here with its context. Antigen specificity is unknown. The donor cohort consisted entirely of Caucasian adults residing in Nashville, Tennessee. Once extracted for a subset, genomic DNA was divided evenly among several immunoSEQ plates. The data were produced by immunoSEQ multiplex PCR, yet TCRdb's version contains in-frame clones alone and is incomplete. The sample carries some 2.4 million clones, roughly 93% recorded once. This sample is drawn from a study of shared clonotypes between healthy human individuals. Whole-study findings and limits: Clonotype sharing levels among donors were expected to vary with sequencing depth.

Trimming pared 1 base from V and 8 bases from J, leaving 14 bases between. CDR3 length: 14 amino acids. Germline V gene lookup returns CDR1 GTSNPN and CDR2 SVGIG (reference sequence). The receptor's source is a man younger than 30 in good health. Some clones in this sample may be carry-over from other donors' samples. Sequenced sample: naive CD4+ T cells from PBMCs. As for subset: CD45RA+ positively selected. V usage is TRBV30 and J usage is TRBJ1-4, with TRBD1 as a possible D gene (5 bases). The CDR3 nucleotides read TGTGCCTGGAGTGATGGGGCAGGATCCGAAAAACTGTTTTTT. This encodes CAWSDGAGSEKLFF.